The T cell receptor (beta chain) described here comes from a study of blood T cell repertoires in COVID-19. The overall study: COVID-19 samples from acute and convalescent phases originated in the United States, Italy and Spain. T cells, B-cell-depleted T cells, or PBMCs provided the cDNA or gDNA that served as material.

Authors' methods: From reference gene primer amplification, estimates of nucleated cell counts were derived. The data were produced by immunoSEQ multiplex PCR, yet TCRdb's version contains in-frame clones alone and is incomplete. V, J and clone size are taken as reported in that table, and D and trimming were inferred from the DNA itself. The table lists about 22,000 clones, around 90% of them singletons. The junction had 2 bases not matched to a gene; V was cut back by 1 base and J by 4 bases. The CDR3 is 16 residues long. The germline CDR1 and CDR2 sequences are SNHLY and FYNNEI. This sequence joins TRBV2 and TRBJ2-5; TRBD2 matches at 14 bases. The source of this sequence is a man between 65 and 80 years old with COVID-19, enrolled during active disease. Sample: peripheral blood. This CDR3 reads CASSEGGLAGAETQYF. The CDR3 region has the DNA TGTGCCAGCAGTGAAGGGGGACTAGCGGGAGCAGAGACCCAGTACTTC. Based on the CDR3 plus reference TRBV2 and TRBJ2-5, the full variable domain is EPEVTQTPSHQVTQMGQEVILRCVPISNHLYFYWYRQILGQKVEFLVSFYNNEISEKSEIFDDQFSVERPDGSNFTLKIRSTKLEDSAMYFCASSEGGLAGAETQYFGPGTRLLVL.